Detailed here is one T cell receptor beta chain. The sample belongs to a study of cytomegalovirus exposure and HLA in healthy donors. Primers: 60 Vbeta forward and 13 Jbeta reverse. The method was immunoSEQ multiplex PCR; TCRdb's version includes in-frame clones alone and lacks a portion of them. The sample has around 130,000 clones, about 81% seen once. The source is a man aged 35 to 55 in good health and CMV-seronegative. Input material: PBMCs.

The CDR3 sequence is CASSLEDRISPLHF. CDR3 DNA: TGTGCCAGCAGCTTAGAAGACAGAATTTCACCCCTCCACTTT. V and J are TRBV7-2 and TRBJ1-6, with D possibly being TRBD1 (5 bases). CDR1 is SGHTA, CDR2 FQGNSA, per germline. The length of the CDR3 is 14 residues. The V end lost 1 base, the J end lost 9 bases, and 10 bases lay between the germline ends.